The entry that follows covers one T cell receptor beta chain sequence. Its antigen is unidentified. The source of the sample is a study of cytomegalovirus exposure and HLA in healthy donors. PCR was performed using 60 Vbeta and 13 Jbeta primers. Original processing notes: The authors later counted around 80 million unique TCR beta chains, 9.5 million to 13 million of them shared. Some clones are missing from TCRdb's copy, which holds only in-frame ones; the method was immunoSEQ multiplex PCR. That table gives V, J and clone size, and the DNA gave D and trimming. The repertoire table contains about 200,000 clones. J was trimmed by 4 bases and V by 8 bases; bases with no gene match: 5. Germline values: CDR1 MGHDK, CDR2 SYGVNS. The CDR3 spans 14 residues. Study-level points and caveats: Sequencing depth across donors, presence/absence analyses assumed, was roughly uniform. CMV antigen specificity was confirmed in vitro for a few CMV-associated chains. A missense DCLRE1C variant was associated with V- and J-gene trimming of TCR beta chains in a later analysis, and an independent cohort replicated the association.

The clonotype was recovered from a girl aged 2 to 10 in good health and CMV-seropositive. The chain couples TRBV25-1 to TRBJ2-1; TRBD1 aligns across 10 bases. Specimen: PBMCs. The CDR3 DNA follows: TGTGCCAGCGGAGGACAGGGGGGATACAATGAGCAGTTCTTC. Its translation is CASGGQGGYNEQFF.